What follows is one T cell receptor beta chain and its context. The antigen is undetermined. These data originate in a study of T cell responses to AZD1222 COVID-19 vaccine. The study's findings and limits: Donors in the cohort were predominantly white British and more often female, and clonal diversity was possibly underestimated. No repertoire was sampled before or during the peak T cell response, only after it.

CDR3 size: 19 residues. Per germline, CDR1 MDHEN and CDR2 SYDVKM. V lost 5 bases and J lost 2; bases outside the gene matches: 15. Sequencing was performed with immunoSEQ multiplex PCR; in TCRdb, only in-frame clones are kept and a portion is missing. The data show around 80,000 clones, over 75% seen once. The material sequenced was peripheral blood, taken 28 days after the second AZD1222 dose. The TCR sequence derives from an adult who received the AZD1222 COVID-19 vaccine. The V call is TRBV28, the J call TRBJ2-2, with 9 bases that match TRBD1. The CDR3: CASSTLYRDRDVNTGELFF. CDR3 bases: TGTGCCAGCAGTACCCTGTACCGGGACAGGGACGTTAACACCGGGGAGCTGTTTTTT.